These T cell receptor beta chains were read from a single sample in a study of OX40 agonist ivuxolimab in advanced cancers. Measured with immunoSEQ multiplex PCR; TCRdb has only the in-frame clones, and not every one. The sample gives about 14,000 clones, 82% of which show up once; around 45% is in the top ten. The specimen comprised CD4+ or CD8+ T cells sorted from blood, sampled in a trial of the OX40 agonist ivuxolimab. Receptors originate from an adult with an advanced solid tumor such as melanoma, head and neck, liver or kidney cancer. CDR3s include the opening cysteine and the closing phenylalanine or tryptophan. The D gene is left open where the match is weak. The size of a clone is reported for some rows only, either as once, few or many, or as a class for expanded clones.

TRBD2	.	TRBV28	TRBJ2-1	TGTGCCAGCAGTTTTCTAGCGGGAACCTACAATGAGCAGTTCTTC	CASSFLAGTYNEQFF
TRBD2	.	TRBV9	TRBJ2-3	TGTGCCAGCAGCTTAACTAGCGGTCGAGTAGCAGATACGCAGTATTTT	CASSLTSGRVADTQYF
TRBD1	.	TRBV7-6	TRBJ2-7	TGTGCCAGCAGCTTAGCCCAGGGGGCCTCCTACGAGCAGTACTTC	CASSLAQGASYEQYF
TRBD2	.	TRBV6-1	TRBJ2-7	TGTGCCAGCAGTCTAAGCGGGAACTCCTACGAGCAGTACTTC	CASSLSGNSYEQYF
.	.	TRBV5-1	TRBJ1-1	TGCGCCAGCAGCTTGGCGGGGGTTGGCACTGAAGCTTTCTTT	CASSLAGVGTEAFF
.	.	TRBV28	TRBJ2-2	TGTGCCAGCAGGGAAGACAGTAGTAACACCGGGGAGCTGTTTTTT	CASREDSSNTGELFF
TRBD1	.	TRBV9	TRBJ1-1	TGTGCCAGCAGCGTTGGAGGGGGCTTTTCTGAAGCTTTCTTT	CASSVGGGFSEAFF
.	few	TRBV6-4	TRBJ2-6	TGTGCCAGCAGTGGCTCTGGGGCCAACGTCCTGACTTTC	CASSGSGANVLTF
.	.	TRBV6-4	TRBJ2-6	TGTGCCAGCAGTGACGGTCGCTCTGGGGCCAACGTCCTGACTTTC	CASSDGRSGANVLTF
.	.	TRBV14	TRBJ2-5	TGTGCCAGCAGCCCACTAGGGGGAGAGACCCAGTACTTC	CASSPLGGETQYF
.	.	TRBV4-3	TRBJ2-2	TGCGCCAGCAGCCAAGGGGTATCGGGTAACACCGGGGAGCTGTTTTTT	CASSQGVSGNTGELFF
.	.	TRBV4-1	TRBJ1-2	TGCGCCAGCAGCCAAGAGGGAAGAGGCTACACCTTC	CASSQEGRGYTF
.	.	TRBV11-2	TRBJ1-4	TGTGCCAGCAGCCAGGTCTCAGGGATCGATAATGAAAAACTGTTTTTT	CASSQVSGIDNEKLFF
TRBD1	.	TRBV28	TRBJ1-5	TGTGCCAGCAGTTTCGGGGCAGGGGGCACGCCCCAGCATTTT	CASSFGAGGTPQHF
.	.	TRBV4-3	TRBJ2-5	TGCGCCAGCAGCCAAGAAGTTTCTTTGGGGGCCCAGTACTTC	CASSQEVSLGAQYF
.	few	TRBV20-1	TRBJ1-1	TGCAGTGCTAGCTGGGACACTGAAGCTTTCTTT	CSASWDTEAFF
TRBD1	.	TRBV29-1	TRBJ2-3	TGCAGCGTTGGGATACAGGGGGGCACAGATACGCAGTATTTT	CSVGIQGGTDTQYF
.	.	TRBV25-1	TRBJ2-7	TGTGCCAGCAGTGATACAGCCGGGGCCTACGAGCAGTACTTC	CASSDTAGAYEQYF
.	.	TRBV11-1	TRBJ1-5	TGTGCCAGCAGCCCTAAGCAGCCCCAGCATTTT	CASSPKQPQHF
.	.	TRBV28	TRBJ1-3	TGTGCCAGCAGTCACCCCCCAAGCTCTGGAAACACCATATATTTT	CASSHPPSSGNTIYF
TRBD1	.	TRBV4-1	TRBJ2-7	TGCGCCAGCAGCCAAGGGACAGGGGGTAGGGCCTACGAGCAGTACTTC	CASSQGTGGRAYEQYF
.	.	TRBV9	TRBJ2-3	TGTGCCAGCAGCGGGAAGACTAGAAGTAGCACAGATACGCAGTATTTT	CASSGKTRSSTDTQYF
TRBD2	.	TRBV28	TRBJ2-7	TGTGCCAGCAGACGGACTAGCGGGAGAGTCTACGAGCAGTACTTC	CASRRTSGRVYEQYF
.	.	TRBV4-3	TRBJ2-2	TGCGCCAGCAGCCAAGGGACAACTACCCCCGCGAACACCGGGGAGCTGTTTTTT	CASSQGTTTPANTGELFF
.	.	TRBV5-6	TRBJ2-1	TGTGCCAGCAGCTTGGTCCGGGGAGAGCAGTTCTTC	CASSLVRGEQFF
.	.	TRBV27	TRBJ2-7	TGTGCCAGCAGTTTATTGGGACACTTCTACGAGCAGTACTTC	CASSLLGHFYEQYF
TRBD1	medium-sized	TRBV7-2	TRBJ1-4	TGTGCCAGCAGCCCCCGGACAGGGGGCGCGTCAAATGAAAAACTGTTTTTT	CASSPRTGGASNEKLFF
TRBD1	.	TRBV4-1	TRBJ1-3	TGCGCCAGCAGCCAAGACAGGGGGGGTGGAAACACCATATATTTT	CASSQDRGGGNTIYF
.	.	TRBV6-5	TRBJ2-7	TGTGCCAGCAGTTACTCGAGCCAGATAAGCGAGCAGTACTTC	CASSYSSQISEQYF
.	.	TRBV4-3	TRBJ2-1	TGCGCCAGCAGCCAGGAGAACACGGGTGAGCAGTTCTTC	CASSQENTGEQFF
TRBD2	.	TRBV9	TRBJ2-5	TGTGCCAGCAGCGGCGGGGGGCTGGGAGAGACCCAGTACTTC	CASSGGGLGETQYF
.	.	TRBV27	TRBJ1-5	TGTGCCAGCAGTTTATCCCTCAATCAGCCCCAGCATTTT	CASSLSLNQPQHF
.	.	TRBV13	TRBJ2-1	TGTGCCAGCAGCTTCCACTCCAATGAGCAGTTCTTC	CASSFHSNEQFF
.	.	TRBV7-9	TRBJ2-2	TGTGCCAGCAGCTGTAGACAGTCCAAACACCGGGGAGCTGTTTTT	CASSCRQSKHRGAVF
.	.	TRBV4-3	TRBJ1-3	TGCGCCAGCAGCCAAAGTTCTGGAAACACCATATATTTT	CASSQSSGNTIYF
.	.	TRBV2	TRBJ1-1	TGTGCCAGCAGACGGACAGCAGAAGACACTGAAGCTTTCTTT	CASRRTAEDTEAFF
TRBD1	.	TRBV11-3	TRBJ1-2	TGTGCCAGCAGCTTAGAATGCCGACAGGGGAAATCAGTAATCTATGGCTACACCTTC	CASSLECRQGKSVIYGYTF
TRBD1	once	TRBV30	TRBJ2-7	TGTGCCCTCCGGACAGGGGTCGAGCAGTACTTC	CALRTGVEQYF
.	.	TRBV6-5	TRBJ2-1	TGTGCCAGCAGTTATAAGATTTACAATGAGCAGTTCTTC	CASSYKIYNEQFF